This entry lists 24 T cell receptor beta chains sequenced from one sample in a study of a mutant IDH1 vaccine in newly diagnosed glioma. The time point was: week 11, during vaccination. The content of each vaccine dose was 300 ug of mutant IDH1 20-mer peptide, and topical imiquimod accompanied it. Assay: immunoSEQ multiplex PCR; the TCRdb copy retains only in-frame clones and omits some. The sample has about 30,000 clones, around 82% seen once. No cognate antigen is known for these TCRs. Sequenced here: PBMCs, sampled from a glioma patient whose treatment included an IDH1 peptide vaccine. These receptors came from a man aged 30-40 years with glioma.

This chain uses TRBV6-1 with TRBJ2-6; D may be TRBD1 (5 bases). The CDR3 has 18 amino acids. Trimming cost V 1 base and J 2 bases, with 15 bases left between them. Germline values: CDR1 MNHNS, CDR2 SASEGT. Written as DNA, the CDR3 is TGTGCCAGCAGTGAAGACGGTCAGGGATTCGCTGGGGCCAACGTCCTGACTTTC. It encodes CASSEDGQGFAGANVLTF.

J is TRBJ1-1 and V is TRBV5-6; D not resolved. Germline values: CDR1 SGHDT, CDR2 YYEEEE. V shed 2 bases and J shed 1 base, with 3 bases lying between them. This CDR3 is built from 12 residues. CDR3 residues: CASSFGNTEAFF. CDR3 nucleotide sequence: TGTGCCAGCAGCTTCGGGAACACTGAAGCTTTCTTT. Together with reference TRBV5-6 and TRBJ1-1, the CDR3 gives the full variable domain: DAGVTQSPTHLIKTRGQQVTLRCSPKSGHDTVSWYQQALGQGPQFIFQYYEEEERQRGNFPDRFSGHQFPNYSSELNVNALLLGDSALYLCASSFGNTEAFFGQGTRLTVV.

The genes are TRBV5-4 and TRBJ2-1; 9 nucleotides line up with TRBD2. Unmatched junction bases numbered 8, after V lost 4 bases and J lost 6 bases. The germline CDR1 and CDR2 sequences are SGHNT and YYREEE (reference sequence). The CDR3 length is 15 residues. For the CDR3, the DNA is TGTGCCAGCAGCGATTTTAGCGGGGGCCTCAATGAGCAGTTCTTC. Translation: CASSDFSGGLNEQFF.

This clone was observed once. CDR3 sequence reads: CASTPVAVFYGYTF. The CDR3 coding sequence is TGCGCCAGCACCCCAGTGGCGGTTTTCTATGGCTACACCTTC. The V gene is TRBV10-2, the J gene TRBJ1-2; D remains unclear. The CDR3 totals 14 residues. Trimming took 7 bases from V and 4 from J, leaving 16 bases between them. From germline, CDR1 is WSHSY and CDR2 SAAADI.

The chain combines TRBV7-8 with TRBJ2-5; D is undetermined. The CDR3 is 12 residues long. Germline V CDR1 and CDR2: SGHVS, FQNEAQ. V dropped 1 base and J dropped 5 bases, with 5 bases sitting between them. CDR3 nucleotides: TGTGCCAGCAGCTTAGACTCCGAGACCCAGTACTTC. Translating it yields CASSLDSETQYF. The full variable domain, rest sourced from reference TRBV7-8 and TRBJ2-5, is GAGVSQSPRYKVAKRGQDVALRCDPISGHVSLFWYQQALGQGPEFLTYFQNEAQLDKSGLPSDRFFAERPEGSVSTLKIQRTQQEDSAVYLCASSLDSETQYFGPGTRLLVL.

The chain links TRBV2 to TRBJ1-5, with 7 positions matching TRBD1. Germline CDR1 and CDR2: SNHLY and FYNNEI. V lost 6 bases and J lost 1; bases outside the gene matches: 0. The CDR3 spans 13 residues. CDR3 in DNA: TGTGCCAGCAGGGGACAGAGCAATCAGCCCCAGCATTTT. It codes for CASRGQSNQPQHF.

The rearrangement uses TRBV29-1 and TRBJ1-4; D perhaps matches TRBD1 (5 bases). CDR1 SQVTM and CDR2 ANQGSEA come from the germline V gene. This CDR3 comprises 12 residues. V was pared by 6 bases and J by 10 bases, with 15 bases between. CDR3 sequence (DNA): TGCAGCGTACAGGAGGAGAGCGGAAAACTGTTTTTT. This translates into CSVQEESGKLFF.

The chain combines TRBV9 with TRBJ2-2, with 10 positions matching TRBD2. CDR3 size: 16 residues. V trimming: 0 bases; J trimming: 6 bases; junction bases outside the gene matches: 5. Germline V gene lookup returns CDR1 SGDLS and CDR2 YYNGEE. The DNA of the CDR3 is TGTGCCAGCAGCGTAGACAGCGGGAGGGCCGCCGGGGAGCTGTTTTTT. This translates into CASSVDSGRAAGELFF.

Of note for this clone: The conserved final phenylalanine or tryptophan is absent from the CDR3, which likely points to a read error. Because the CDR3's place on the DNA is in doubt, the DNA is left out and the CDR3 is given as listed by TCRdb. The J gene is TRBJ2-7, the V gene TRBV5-1. Germline V gives CDR1 SGHRS, CDR2 YFSETQ. Inclusive of both ends, the CDR3 amounts to 12 amino acids. CDR3 sequence reads: CASSLEGVAPIL.

The chain has TRBV29-1 and TRBJ2-1; D remains ambiguous. Trimming stripped 8 bases from V and 6 bases from J, with 14 bases between. The CDR3 is 12 amino acids. CDR1 and CDR2 (germline): SQVTM, ANQGSEA. The CDR3 loop reads CSSATVPNEQFF. The CDR3 DNA follows: TGCAGCTCAGCTACGGTGCCCAATGAGCAGTTCTTC.

The V and J genes are TRBV7-6 and TRBJ1-1; TRBD1 matches at 11 bases. Looked up from germline, CDR1 is SGHVS and CDR2 is FNYEAQ. The V gene end was trimmed by 5 bases and the J gene end by 5 bases; junction bases not matched to a gene: 4. The length of the CDR3 is 14 residues. DNA of the CDR3: TGTGCCAGCAGCCTGGGACAGGGGGTTACTGAAGCTTTCTTT. This encodes CASSLGQGVTEAFF.

In this sample, this clone turned up a few times. V is TRBV4-3 and J is TRBJ1-1; maybe TRBD1 (5 bases). V was trimmed by 1 base and J by 4 bases, leaving 10 bases between them. Germline CDR1 LGHNA, CDR2 YSLEER. The CDR3 consists of 14 residues. For the CDR3, the DNA is TGCGCCAGCAGCCAAGGGGGGAGGATCACTGAAGCTTTCTTT. The encoded protein is CASSQGGRITEAFF.

The chain links TRBV2 to TRBJ2-7; TRBD1 agrees at 8 bases. The germline gives CDR1 SNHLY, CDR2 FYNNEI. This CDR3 is 14 amino acids long. V lost 6 bases to trimming and J lost 12 bases; unmatched junction nucleotides: 16. This CDR3 is CASSGDRPTPHAYF. Written as DNA, the CDR3 is TGTGCCAGCAGCGGGGACAGGCCGACCCCCCACGCGTACTTC.

This clone was counted once. The chain is built from TRBV5-1 and TRBJ1-1; D remains unclear. Germline values: CDR1 SGHRS, CDR2 YFSETQ. The length of the CDR3 is 14 residues. V lost 2 bases, J lost 4 bases, and 12 bases lay in between. CDR3 bases: TGCGCCAGCAGCTTCCTGGAAGGGAGCACTGAAGCTTTCTTT. Translated, it gives CASSFLEGSTEAFF.

The chain links TRBV9 to TRBJ2-5; a weak D match, TRBD1 (6 bases). V lost 4 bases and J lost 1, with 17 bases in between. The CDR3 covers 16 residues. CDR1 is SGDLS, CDR2 YYNGEE, per germline. CDR3 DNA sequence: TGTGCCAGCAGCTCAACCACGAAGACAGGCCAAGAGACCCAGTACTTC. It encodes CASSSTTKTGQETQYF.

The chain joins TRBV19 to TRBJ1-1; no clear D. Germline lookup yields CDR1 LNHDA and CDR2 SQIVND (reference sequence). Trimming stripped 3 bases from V and 4 bases from J, with 12 bases between. The CDR3 covers 14 residues. The CDR3 DNA reads as TGTGCCAGTAGTATCGCGGAACACCTCACTGAAGCTTTCTTT. It is translated as CASSIAEHLTEAFF.

This clone was recorded only once. This CDR3 is CASSYSRTAYGYTF. CDR3 nucleotide sequence: TGTGCCAGCAGTTACTCGAGGACAGCTTATGGCTACACCTTC. This rearrangement joins TRBV6-5 to TRBJ1-2; a weak D match, TRBD1 (6 bases). With 0 bases removed from V and 5 bases from J, the gap between germline ends came to 10 bases. The CDR3 runs to 14 residues. Germline values: CDR1 MNHEY, CDR2 SVGAGI.

This rearrangement joins TRBV14 to TRBJ1-3; D is unclear. The CDR3 contains 15 residues. Trimming shortened V by 4 bases and J by 2 bases, and 12 bases separated the two germline ends. The germline gives CDR1 SGHDN, CDR2 FVKESK. The DNA of the CDR3 is TGTGCCAGCAGCCGAATCGTCCTACCTGGAAACACCATATATTTT. Its translation: CASSRIVLPGNTIYF. Full variable domain (remainder filled in from reference TRBV14 and TRBJ1-3): EAGVTQFPSHSVIEKGQTVTLRCDPISGHDNLYWYRRVMGKEIKFLLHFVKESKQDESGMPNNRFLAERTGGTYSTLKVQPAELEDSGVYFCASSRIVLPGNTIYFGEGSWLTVV.

The chain links TRBV4-2 to TRBJ2-7; 8 positions agree with TRBD2. The CDR3 loop spans 18 amino acids. The V and J ends lost 1 base and 1 base, in that order; junction bases with no gene match: 12. Looked up from germline, CDR1 is LGHNA and CDR2 is YNFKEQ. CDR3 residues: CASSQGEGSGIFSYEQYF. The DNA for the CDR3 is TGTGCCAGCAGCCAAGGGGAGGGTAGCGGGATTTTTTCCTACGAGCAGTACTTC.

The chain has TRBV19 and TRBJ2-7; D may be TRBD2 (5 bases). Germline values: CDR1 LNHDA, CDR2 SQIVND (reference sequence). The CDR3 spans 13 residues. V gave up 5 bases and J gave up 1 base, with 9 bases separating them. CDR3 nucleotides: TGTGCCAGTAGTCGGGAAGAATCCTACGAGCAGTACTTC. This translates into CASSREESYEQYF.

The chain links TRBV5-1 to TRBJ2-7, with D hard to call. The V end lost 5 bases, the J end lost 2 bases, and 11 bases lay between the germline ends. The germline CDR1 and CDR2 sequences are SGHRS and YFSETQ. The CDR3 sequence is 13 residues long. The CDR3 protein is CASSDRLTYEQYF. The CDR3 DNA follows: TGCGCCAGCAGTGATAGGCTGACCTACGAGCAGTACTTC.

This clone was observed a handful of times. The V and J genes are TRBV19 and TRBJ1-5; perhaps TRBD1 as D (5 bases). Between the trimmed V and J ends, which lost 6 bases and 6 bases, there was a span of 15 bases. This CDR3 comprises 14 residues. CDR1 LNHDA and CDR2 SQIVND come from the germline V gene (reference sequence). DNA for the CDR3: TGTGCCAGTAGCCCAGGGTTACGGAGTCAGCCCCAGCATTTT. Encoded protein: CASSPGLRSQPQHF.

This chain uses TRBV2 with TRBJ2-6, with D perhaps TRBD1 (6 bases). Germline V gene sequence: CDR1 SNHLY, CDR2 FYNNEI. The CDR3 length is 16 residues. Trimming cost V 6 bases and J 0 bases, with 12 bases left between them. The DNA for the CDR3 is TGTGCCAGCAGGGACAGTGGACGCTCTGGGGCCAACGTCCTGACTTTC. Amino acid sequence: CASRDSGRSGANVLTF.

V usage is TRBV18 and J usage is TRBJ2-7; tentatively, D is TRBD2 (6 bases). The CDR3 extends over 14 amino acids. V dropped 5 bases and J dropped 5 bases, with 16 bases sitting between them. Germline lookup yields CDR1 KGHSH and CDR2 LQKENI. The CDR3 reads CASSKEEGGNEQYF. In DNA form, the CDR3 reads TGTGCCAGCTCAAAGGAGGAGGGAGGAAACGAGCAGTACTTC.